A selection of T cell receptor beta chains follows, all from one sample in a study of technical replicates of blood from a few donors. Profiling relied on immunoSEQ multiplex PCR, and the TCRdb table lists in-frame clones only, not all of them. The sample lists around 100,000 clones, roughly 94% occurring once. The material sequenced was T cells isolated from PBMCs. Receptors were obtained from a human donor in good health. CDR3s include the opening cysteine and the closing phenylalanine or tryptophan. Fields, in order: V gene, D gene, clone size, J gene, CDR3 protein, CDR3 DNA. A D gene is named only where the DNA matches it firmly. Rows give clone size only sometimes, using once, few, many, or a class for an expanded clone.

>TRBV5-1|NA|NA|TRBJ1-1
CASSLRGTEAFF
TGCGCCAGCAGCTTACGAGGGACTGAAGCTTTCTTT
>TRBV6-1|NA|NA|TRBJ2-7
CASMTQGSYEQYF
TGTGCCAGCATGACACAGGGCTCCTACGAGCAGTACTTC
>TRBV7-3|TRBD1|NA|TRBJ2-7
CASSPPGQSITYEQYF
TGTGCCAGCAGCCCCCCGGGACAGTCCATCACCTACGAGCAGTACTTC
>TRBV4-1|TRBD1|NA|TRBJ1-2
CASSQREGQGDYGYTF
TGCGCCAGCAGCCAAAGGGAGGGACAGGGGGACTATGGCTACACCTTC
>TRBV6-5|TRBD1|NA|TRBJ1-1
CASSYGTGMTEAFF
TGTGCCAGCAGTTACGGGACAGGGATGACTGAAGCTTTCTTT
>TRBV30|TRBD2|NA|TRBJ2-3
CASSGLDGTDTQYF
TGTGCCTCCTCGGGACTAGATGGCACAGATACGCAGTATTTT
>TRBV19|TRBD2|NA|TRBJ2-5
CASTNAGDQETQYF
TGTGCCAGTACCAACGCGGGGGATCAAGAGACCCAGTACTTC
>TRBV7-9|TRBD1|once|TRBJ1-2
CASSLQGEGYTF
TGTGCCAGCAGCCTACAGGGGGAAGGCTACACCTTC
>TRBV7-2|TRBD2|NA|TRBJ2-1
CASSFIAGPNEQFF
TGTGCCAGCAGCTTTATAGCGGGACCTAATGAGCAGTTCTTC
>TRBV12-5|TRBD1|NA|TRBJ2-5
CASGPRTGGETQYF
TGTGCTAGTGGTCCGCGGACAGGGGGGGAGACCCAGTACTTC
>TRBV7-6|NA|NA|TRBJ2-5
CASSLGGRPTETQYF
TGTGCCAGCAGCTTAGGGGGGAGGCCCACGGAGACCCAGTACTTC
>TRBV10-3|TRBD2|NA|TRBJ2-1
CAISGGTSSYNEQFF
TGTGCCATCAGTGGGGGGACTAGCTCCTACAATGAGCAGTTCTTC
>TRBV7-3|TRBD1|NA|TRBJ2-2
CASSSWTGAAGELFF
TGTGCCAGCAGCTCATGGACAGGGGCGGCCGGGGAGCTGTTTTTT
>TRBV19|TRBD1|NA|TRBJ2-7
CASADRDRGGEQYF
TGTGCCAGTGCTGACCGGGACAGGGGGGGCGAGCAGTACTTC
>TRBV7-2|NA|NA|TRBJ1-4
CASSSGEKLFF
TGTGCCAGCAGCTCCGGGGAAAAACTGTTTTTT
>TRBV9|TRBD1|NA|TRBJ1-3
CASSVAQGAGNTIYF
TGTGCCAGCAGCGTAGCGCAGGGGGCTGGAAACACCATATATTTT
>TRBV6-5|TRBD1|NA|TRBJ1-1
CASSLQGIITEAFF
TGTGCCAGCAGCCTACAGGGGATAATCACTGAAGCTTTCTTT
>TRBV6-6|TRBD2|NA|TRBJ2-3
CASSYVLAGLTDTQYF
TGTGCCAGCAGTTACGTACTAGCGGGTCTCACAGATACGCAGTATTTT
>TRBV28|NA|NA|TRBJ2-5
CASSISGRLETQYF
TGTGCCAGCAGTATATCAGGCAGATTAGAGACCCAGTACTTC
>TRBV9|TRBD1|NA|TRBJ2-3
CASSSRTGGVDTQYF
TGTGCCAGCAGCTCTCGGACAGGGGGCGTCGATACGCAGTATTTT
>TRBV4-3|TRBD2|NA|TRBJ2-5
CASSQEPRGLAGGKETQYF
TGCGCCAGCAGCCAAGAGCCCAGGGGACTAGCGGGAGGGAAGGAGACCCAGTACTTC
>TRBV18|NA|NA|TRBJ2-5
CASFKDLVQETQYF
TGTGCCAGCTTTAAAGATCTAGTGCAAGAGACCCAGTACTTC
>TRBV5-8|NA|NA|TRBJ2-5
CASSLGARETQYF
TGTGCCAGCAGCTTAGGGGCCCGAGAGACCCAGTACTTC
>TRBV9|TRBD1|NA|TRBJ1-4
CASSGGTGGLNEKLFF
TGTGCCAGCAGCGGAGGGACAGGCGGCCTCAATGAAAAACTGTTTTTT
>TRBV6-1|NA|few|TRBJ1-5
CASSPQGRQPQHF
TGTGCCAGCAGCCCACAGGGACGCCAGCCCCAGCATTTT
>TRBV7-9|NA|NA|TRBJ2-7
CASSLAGGADEQYF
TGTGCCAGCAGCTTAGCAGGGGGGGCCGACGAGCAGTACTTC
>TRBV29-1|TRBD1|NA|TRBJ2-1
CSVFTTQPKRTGNYGGYNEQFF
TGCAGCGTGTTTACCACGCAGCCAAAAAGGACAGGCAATTACGGCGGTTACAATGAGCAGTTCTTC
>TRBV27|NA|NA|TRBJ2-7
CASSLGQPGEQYF
TGTGCCAGCAGTTTAGGACAGCCGGGGGAGCAGTACTTC
>TRBV5-1|TRBD1|NA|TRBJ1-4
CASRFGDRETEKLFF
TGCGCCAGCAGATTTGGTGACAGGGAAACTGAAAAACTGTTTTTT